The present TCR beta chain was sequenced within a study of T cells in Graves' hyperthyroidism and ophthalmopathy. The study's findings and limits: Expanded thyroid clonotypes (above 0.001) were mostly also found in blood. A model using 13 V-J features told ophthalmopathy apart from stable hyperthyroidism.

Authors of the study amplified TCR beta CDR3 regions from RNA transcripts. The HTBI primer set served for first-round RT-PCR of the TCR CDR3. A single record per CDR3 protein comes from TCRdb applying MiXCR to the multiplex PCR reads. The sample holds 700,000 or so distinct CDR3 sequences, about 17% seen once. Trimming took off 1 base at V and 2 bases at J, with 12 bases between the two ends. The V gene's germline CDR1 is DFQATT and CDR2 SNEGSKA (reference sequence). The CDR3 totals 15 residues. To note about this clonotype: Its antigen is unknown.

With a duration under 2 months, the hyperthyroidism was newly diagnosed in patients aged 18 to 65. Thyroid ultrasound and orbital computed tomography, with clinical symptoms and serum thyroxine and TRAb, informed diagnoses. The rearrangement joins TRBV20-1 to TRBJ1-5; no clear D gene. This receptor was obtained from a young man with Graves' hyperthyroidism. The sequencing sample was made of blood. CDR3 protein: CSARVPGSRNQPQHF. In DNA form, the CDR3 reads TGCAGTGCTAGAGTGCCCGGGAGCCGCAATCAGCCCCAGCATTTT.